This T cell receptor (beta chain) was captured by sequencing in a study of a mutant IDH1 vaccine in newly diagnosed glioma. The CDR3 has 15 amino acids. Germline V gene data show CDR1 as SGHVS and CDR2 as FNYEAQ. The germline V and J ends were trimmed by 4 bases and 5 bases, with 17 bases remaining between them. Indicated time point: baseline, week 1 (first vaccination visit). The treatment: pre-vaccination baseline after standard-of-care therapy. Data came from immunoSEQ multiplex PCR; TCRdb stores just in-frame clones and leaves some out. This sample yields tens of thousands of clones, of which 65% to 85% are seen a single time; approximately 4.2% belongs to the top ten.

V and J are TRBV7-6 and TRBJ2-5; TRBD2 might be the D (5 bases). The sequences come from peripheral blood mononuclear cells (PBMCs), collected from a glioma patient treated with radiotherapy, temozolomide or both. The sequence was collected from a woman between 18 and 30 years old with glioma. Some clones in this sample may be carry-over from other donors' samples. CDR3 residues: CASSSRTGSRETQYF. The CDR3 DNA reads as TGTGCCAGCAGCTCCCGGACGGGGTCCAGGGAGACCCAGTACTTC.